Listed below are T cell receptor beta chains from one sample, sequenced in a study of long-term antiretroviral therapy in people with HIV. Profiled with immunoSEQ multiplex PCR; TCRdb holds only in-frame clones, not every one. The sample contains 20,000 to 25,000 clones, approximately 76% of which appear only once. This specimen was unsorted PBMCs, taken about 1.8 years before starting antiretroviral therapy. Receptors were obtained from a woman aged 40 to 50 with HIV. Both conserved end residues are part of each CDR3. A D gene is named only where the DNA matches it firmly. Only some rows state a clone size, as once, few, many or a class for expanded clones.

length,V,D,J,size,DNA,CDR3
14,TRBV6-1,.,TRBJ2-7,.,TGTGCCACCGGATTTGGGGCCAGCTCCTACGAGCAGTACTTC,CATGFGASSYEQYF
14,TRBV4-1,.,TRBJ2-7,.,TGCGCCAGCAGCCAAGGACTTCTAACCTACGAGCAGTACTTC,CASSQGLLTYEQYF
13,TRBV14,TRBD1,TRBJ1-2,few,TGTGCCAGCAGCCAAGGACAGGGCTATGGCTACACCTTC,CASSQGQGYGYTF
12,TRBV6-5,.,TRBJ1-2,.,TGTGCCAGCAGTGCAGGGGCCCATGGCTACACCTTC,CASSAGAHGYTF
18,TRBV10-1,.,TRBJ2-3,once,TGCGCCAGCAGTGAGTCGATGGACCGAGCTTATAGCACAGATACGCAGTATTTT,CASSESMDRAYSTDTQYF
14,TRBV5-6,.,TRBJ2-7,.,TGTGCCAGCAGCTCGACAGGGAGGGAAACGGGGCAGTACTTC,CASSSTGRETGQYF
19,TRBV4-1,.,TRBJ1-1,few,TGCGCCAGCAGCCAAACTACACAGGCTATACACATAATGAACACTGAAGCTTTCTTT,CASSQTTQAIHIMNTEAFF
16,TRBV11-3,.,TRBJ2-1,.,TGTGCCAGCAGCTTAGATGGGGCAGGGCATTACAATGAGCAGTTCTTC,CASSLDGAGHYNEQFF
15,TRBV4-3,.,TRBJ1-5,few,TGCGCCAGCAGCCAAGAACGTCTTAGCAATCAGCCCCAGCATTTT,CASSQERLSNQPQHF
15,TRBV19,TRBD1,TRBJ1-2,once,TGTGCCAGTAGTCTGAGGGCCGGGACAGGAGATGGCTACACCTTC,CASSLRAGTGDGYTF
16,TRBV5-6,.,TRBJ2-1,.,TGTGCCAGCAGCCCTCCGCCGGGTATGTCGTGGGATGAGCAGTTCTTC,CASSPPPGMSWDEQFF
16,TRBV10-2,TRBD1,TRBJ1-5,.,TGCGCCAGCAGTGAGTCTAGGGGGCCGGGGAATCAGCCCCAGCATTTT,CASSESRGPGNQPQHF
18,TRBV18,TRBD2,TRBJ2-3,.,TGTGCCAGCTCACCGATAGCGGGAGGGCCGTCAGGCACAGATACGCAGTATTTT,CASSPIAGGPSGTDTQYF
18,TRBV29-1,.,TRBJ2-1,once,TGCAGCGTTGAAGACTACGGGTTTGTGGGAACATCGGGGAGTGAGCAGTTCTTC,CSVEDYGFVGTSGSEQFF